Included here is one TCR beta chain sequence, with context. No antigen is known for it. Those who donated were healthy bone marrow donors. V shed 0 bases and J 0 bases; nucleotides not matched to a gene: 6. Germline loops: CDR1 SGHNT, CDR2 YYREEE (reference sequence). CDR3 size: 18 residues. The sample comes from a study of cytomegalovirus exposure and HLA in healthy donors. Turning to the study itself: Earlier work reported about 110 million unique TCR beta sequences from about 200 million T cells.

General observations from the study: Cytomegalovirus association was assigned to approximately 160 TCR beta chains. The classifier was said to identify cytomegalovirus status with high specificity and sensitivity.

PCR employed 60 Vbeta and 13 Jbeta primers. Some clones are missing from TCRdb's copy, which holds only in-frame ones; the method was immunoSEQ multiplex PCR. The sample shows about 160,000 clones, roughly 80% of them seen only once. The sample was PBMCs. The TCR originated in a human donor in good health. The gene calls are TRBV5-4 and TRBJ2-6, with 7 bases lining up with TRBD1. CDR3 coding DNA: TGTGCCAGCAGCTTGGAGACAGGGTTGAGCTCTGGGGCCAACGTCCTGACTTTC. Translating gives CASSLETGLSSGANVLTF.